Sequencing of this T cell receptor beta chain was carried out in a study of T cell responses to AZD1222 COVID-19 vaccine. This table comes from immunoSEQ multiplex PCR, and its TCRdb copy is limited to in-frame clones, with some not included. The sample consists of about 100,000 clones, about 94% of them appearing once. The CDR3 sequence is 15 residues long. From germline, CDR1 is SGHRS and CDR2 YFSETQ. Trimming took off 0 bases at V and 4 bases at J, with 13 bases between the two ends. The specimen was peripheral blood, collected on day 0 of AZD1222 vaccination. The J gene is TRBJ1-2, the V gene TRBV5-1; D possibly corresponds to TRBD1 (5 bases). The sequence came from an adult in good health. The CDR3 is CASSLGQGSSYGYTF. CDR3 DNA: TGCGCCAGCAGCTTGGGTCAGGGCTCTTCCTATGGCTACACCTTC.